In this sample, the clone carrying this TCR beta chain turned up a few times. Its antigen is as yet unknown. The repertoire was sequenced with immunoSEQ multiplex PCR; TCRdb's copy has only in-frame clones and lacks some. The repertoire holds 660,000 or so clones, around 96% seen once, with roughly 0.1% in the top ten. This entry is derived from a study of shared clonotypes between healthy human individuals. As for the study in general: Per donor, three plates held CD4 naive cells, three held CD4 memory, two held CD8 naive and one held CD8 memory.

Notes on the study in general: With few donors, the genetic and exposure-history diversity represented was limited.

The naive CD8 fraction comprised CD45RO-negative cells positively selected for CCR7 and excluded terminally differentiated effector memory CD45RA+ cells. Sequencing input: naive CD8+ T cells sorted from blood. The TCR sequence derives from a woman in her thirties in good health.

In DNA form, the CDR3 reads TGCGCCAGCAGCCAAAGACAGCTAGAGACCCAGTACTTC. Protein sequence: CASSQRQLETQYF. V usage is TRBV4-1 and J usage is TRBJ2-5; D is possibly TRBD1 (5 bases). Looked up from germline, CDR1 is MGHRA and CDR2 is YSYEKL. Trimming shortened V by 2 bases and J by 4 bases, and 8 bases separated the two germline ends. The CDR3 is made up of 13 amino acids.